This T cell receptor beta chain is drawn from a study of blood T cell repertoires in COVID-19. Germline CDR1 and CDR2: MNHEY and SVGAGI. The CDR3 contains 14 residues. The ends lost 7 bases at V and 3 bases at J; junction bases unmatched: 6. This table comes from immunoSEQ multiplex PCR, and its TCRdb copy is limited to in-frame clones, with some not included. The repertoire holds around 220,000 clones, with roughly nine tenths as singletons. The chain has TRBV6-5 and TRBJ1-5; 7 nucleotides line up with TRBD1. Sequencing input: peripheral blood. The TCR sequence derives from a woman aged 45 to 65 with acute or convalescent COVID-19. For the CDR3, the DNA is TGTGCCAGCAATCGACAGGGCCCCAATCAGCCCCAGCATTTT. It is translated as CASNRQGPNQPQHF.